The 32 T cell receptor beta chains below were found in one sample sequenced in a study of response to subunit inactivated influenza vaccine. TCRdb processed the RT-PCR reads anew with MiXCR; each CDR3 protein has one entry. The table shows over 800,000 distinct CDR3 sequences, with about 20% occurring only once. The sample consisted of PBMCs from blood, taken more than 4 days after vaccination. These receptors all come from a man aged 45 to 65 who received an inactivated influenza vaccine.

The CDR3 DNA follows: TGTGCCAGCAGCTTCTGGACAGGGACAGAGACCCAGTACTTC. This gives the protein CASSFWTGTETQYF. V gene TRBV5-5 combines with J gene TRBJ2-5, with 8 bases that match TRBD1. The CDR3 sequence is 14 residues long. Trimming removed 2 bases from V and 4 bases from J; junction bases left unmatched: 4. CDR1 and CDR2 from the germline V gene are SGHKS and YYEKEE (reference sequence).

Only a few counts were recorded for this clonotype. One end of the junction does not line up with germline, which may come from a read error. The chain links TRBV10-3 to TRBJ2-3, with D maybe TRBD2 (6 bases). CDR1 is ENHRY and CDR2 is SYGVKD in the germline V gene. This CDR3 contains 11 residues. The CDR3 reads CAISEAGRPLF. The CDR3 DNA is TGTGCCATCAGTGAGGCGGGACGCCCTCTTTTT.

V and J are TRBV2 and TRBJ2-7; D possibly corresponds to TRBD1 (5 bases). The CDR3 extends over 14 amino acids. CDR1 and CDR2 (germline): SNHLY, FYNNEI. V shed 5 bases and J shed 4 bases, with 15 bases lying between them. The DNA of the CDR3 is TGTGCCAGCAGTCCAGGGTCCCCGCAGTACGAGCAGTACTTC. Its protein product is CASSPGSPQYEQYF.

This clonotype appeared many times. V is TRBV5-8 and J is TRBJ2-5; 11 bases agree with TRBD1. CDR1 and CDR2 (germline): SGHTS, YDEGEE. With 5 bases clipped from V and 0 bases from J, the junction kept 0 bases outside the gene matches. The CDR3 covers 14 residues. CDR3 DNA: TGTGCCAGCAGGGACAGGGGGCACCAAGAGACCCAGTACTTC. Protein sequence: CASRDRGHQETQYF. The entire variable domain, with the rest obtained from reference TRBV5-8 and TRBJ2-5, is as follows: EAGVTQSPTHLIKTRGQQATLRCSPISGHTSVYWYQQALGLGLQFLLWYDEGEERNRGNFPPRFSGRQFPNYSSELNVNALELEDSALYLCASRDRGHQETQYFGPGTRLLVL.

The chain has TRBV27 and TRBJ2-7; 11 positions agree with TRBD1. The CDR3 consists of 16 residues. Unmatched junction bases numbered 5, after V lost 2 bases and J lost 2 bases. Germline V gene lookup returns CDR1 MNHEY and CDR2 SMNVEV (reference sequence). For the CDR3, the DNA is TGTGCCAGCAGTTTAGGCCAGGGACAGGGGGCCTACGAGCAGTACTTC. Protein sequence: CASSLGQGQGAYEQYF.

This clonotype was seen a handful of times. The chain carries TRBV10-3 and TRBJ2-7, with D possibly matching TRBD2 (7 bases). The CDR3 length is 17 residues. Germline CDR1 ENHRY, CDR2 SYGVKD. The V gene lost 0 bases and the J gene lost 6 bases, with 21 bases spanning the gap. CDR3 coding DNA: TGTGCCATCAGTGAGTCGAACGGGGGGCGTGGTTATCCCGAGCAGTACTTC. This gives the protein CAISESNGGRGYPEQYF.

In this sample, this clonotype turned up a few times. The CDR3 loop reads CASRYRDRGVSENYGYTF. The CDR3, as DNA: TGTGCCAGCAGGTACCGGGACAGGGGAGTATCTGAGAACTATGGCTACACCTTC. The V call is TRBV4-2, the J call TRBJ1-2; 10 bases agree with TRBD1. The V gene's germline CDR1 is LGHNA and CDR2 YNFKEQ. The CDR3 covers 18 residues. With V trimmed by 6 bases and J by 2 bases, 15 bases remained unmatched.

The rearrangement links TRBV27 to TRBJ2-2; D uncertain. CDR3 size: 13 residues. Trimming cost V 1 base and J 5 bases, with 5 bases left between them. The germline V gene encodes CDR1 MNHEY and CDR2 SMNVEV (reference sequence). The CDR3 DNA reads as TGTGCCAGCAGTTTATTTGTGACCGGGGAGCTGTTTTTT. Translating gives CASSLFVTGELFF.

This rearrangement joins TRBV12-3 or TRBV12-4 to TRBJ2-1; 13 bases fit TRBD2. The CDR3 has 16 amino acids. J lost 7 bases, V lost 5 bases, and 8 bases had no gene match. The DNA of the CDR3 is TGTGCCAGCAGTCGGGGTACTAGCGGGGGGGCTAATGAGCAGTTCTTC. Translation gives CASSRGTSGGANEQFF.

V gene TRBV5-1 combines with J gene TRBJ2-3, with 11 bases lining up with TRBD2. V trimming: 4 bases; J trimming: 0 bases; junction bases outside the gene matches: 4. The germline V gene has CDR1 SGHRS and CDR2 YFSETQ. The CDR3 runs 16 residues. For the CDR3, the DNA is TGCGCCAGCAGCGGACTAGCGGGCACTAGCACAGATACGCAGTATTTT. Translation gives CASSGLAGTSTDTQYF.

This chain joins TRBV24-1 and TRBJ2-1, with 7 bases that match TRBD1. Germline trimming cut 5 bases from V and 5 bases from J; bases unmatched to any gene: 8. CDR1 is KGHDR, CDR2 SFDVKD, per germline. This CDR3 contains 15 residues. The CDR3: CATSGGTVYHNEQFF. CDR3 DNA sequence: TGTGCCACCAGTGGGGGGACAGTTTATCACAATGAGCAGTTCTTC.

The V and J genes are TRBV20-1 and TRBJ1-1; weak D call: TRBD1 (6 bases). Germline CDR1 is DFQATT and CDR2 is SNEGSKA (reference sequence). Trimming took off 6 bases at V and 1 base at J, with 12 bases between the two ends. The CDR3 loop spans 13 amino acids. Here the CDR3 reads CSALDRSNTEAFF. Written as DNA, the CDR3 is TGCAGTGCCCTTGACAGGTCGAACACTGAAGCTTTCTTT.

The V call is TRBV7-2, the J call TRBJ1-1; D not resolved. CDR1 and CDR2 (germline): SGHTA, FQGNSA. The V and J ends lost 0 bases and 5 bases respectively, with 7 bases between them. This CDR3 is built from 13 residues. The CDR3 reads CASSLAKGTEAFF. DNA of the CDR3: TGTGCCAGCAGCTTAGCGAAAGGGACTGAAGCTTTCTTT.

In its sample, this clonotype was seen a few times. The V gene is TRBV5-1, the J gene TRBJ2-7; D might be TRBD2 (6 bases). Trimming took 4 bases from V and 3 from J, leaving 17 bases between them. This CDR3 comprises 15 residues. Germline loops: CDR1 SGHRS, CDR2 YFSETQ. CDR3 DNA: TGCGCCAGCAGCCAAATAGCCGGGACTCGCTACGAGCAGTACTTC. Amino acids: CASSQIAGTRYEQYF.

In this sample, this clonotype turned up a few times. The chain recombines TRBV7-8 with TRBJ2-5; TRBD2 matches 13 bases. CDR3 length equals 17 residues. Per germline, CDR1 SGHVS and CDR2 FQNEAQ. V was clipped by 0 bases and J by 3 bases; unmatched bases: 4. This CDR3 reads CASSLAAGLAGEETQYF. The CDR3 DNA is TGTGCCAGCAGCTTAGCTGCTGGACTAGCGGGGGAAGAGACCCAGTACTTC. Together with reference TRBV7-8 and TRBJ2-5, the CDR3 gives the full variable domain: GAGVSQSPRYKVAKRGQDVALRCDPISGHVSLFWYQQALGQGPEFLTYFQNEAQLDKSGLPSDRFFAERPEGSVSTLKIQRTQQEDSAVYLCASSLAAGLAGEETQYFGPGTRLLVL.

The chain links TRBV29-1 to TRBJ2-1; D possibly corresponds to TRBD2 (6 bases). The germline V gene encodes CDR1 SQVTM and CDR2 ANQGSEA. This CDR3 region has 14 residues. V was pared by 4 bases and J by 5 bases, with 15 bases between. CDR3: CSVAGRTRNNEQFF. The CDR3 coding sequence is TGCAGCGTTGCCGGGAGAACAAGGAACAATGAGCAGTTCTTC.

The V call is TRBV4-3, the J call TRBJ2-7; 10 bases are a match to TRBD2. V was clipped by 0 bases and J by 2 bases; unmatched bases: 10. The CDR3 has 18 residues. Germline V CDR1 and CDR2: LGHNA, YSLEER. CDR3 in DNA: TGCGCCAGCAGCCAAGATCCCCTACTAGCGGGAAATACCTACGAGCAGTACTTC. Its protein product is CASSQDPLLAGNTYEQYF.

The rearrangement uses TRBV4-3 and TRBJ2-1; 13 bases are a match to TRBD2. Trimming took 0 bases from V and 6 from J; bases not matched to a gene: 5. Germline assignment: CDR1 LGHNA and CDR2 YSLEER. This CDR3 region has 17 residues. CDR3 DNA sequence: TGCGCCAGCAGCCAAGATACTAGCGGGAGGGGAAGCAATGAGCAGTTCTTC. Its translation is CASSQDTSGRGSNEQFF.

Concerning this clonotype: The CDR3 ends on some other residue instead of the conserved phenylalanine or tryptophan, so this is likely a read error. The chain uses TRBV4-3 and TRBJ1-3; D is possibly TRBD1 (6 bases). The CDR3 is 15 residues long. V was trimmed by 1 base and J by 2 bases, leaving 9 bases between them. The germline CDR1 and CDR2 sequences are LGHNA and YSLEER. Here the CDR3 DNA reads TGCGCCAGCAGCCAAGCCGGGGGGCCTGGAAACACCATATATTCT. Translating gives CASSQAGGPGNTIYS.

This chain uses TRBV7-8 with TRBJ2-5; 8 bases fit TRBD2. Trimming at V came to 6 bases and at J to 2 bases, leaving 8 bases not matched to a gene. The germline V gene encodes CDR1 SGHVS and CDR2 FQNEAQ. The CDR3 length is 15 residues. Here the CDR3 DNA reads TGTGCCAGCAGACCTATGACTAGCGTACAAGAGACCCAGTACTTC. It encodes CASRPMTSVQETQYF.

The genes are TRBV11-2 and TRBJ2-1; TRBD2 matches 9 bases. Germline lookup yields CDR1 SGHAT and CDR2 FQNNGV. V gave up 4 bases and J gave up 5 bases; unmatched junction bases: 9. The CDR3 length is 16 residues. The CDR3 region is CASSYYKAGGDNEQFF. The CDR3 region has the DNA TGTGCCAGCAGCTACTATAAGGCGGGAGGGGACAATGAGCAGTTCTTC.

The table lists this clonotype with many counts. The J gene is TRBJ2-7, the V gene TRBV7-9; D is uncertain. The ends were cut back, 5 bases at V and 3 bases at J, with 20 bases in the middle. The length of the CDR3 is 16 residues. Germline V gene lookup returns CDR1 SEHNR and CDR2 FQNEAQ (reference sequence). The CDR3 sequence: CASSPSERVTYYEQYF. The CDR3 DNA reads TGTGCCAGCAGCCCGTCTGAACGGGTGACCTACTACGAGCAGTACTTC.

The chain is built from TRBV5-1 and TRBJ2-1; maybe TRBD2 (6 bases). V was shortened by 0 bases and J by 0 bases, with 13 bases between the two germline ends. Germline V gene data show CDR1 as SGHRS and CDR2 as YFSETQ. This CDR3 spans 17 amino acids. This CDR3 is CASSLDSSASSYNEQFF. The CDR3 DNA reads as TGCGCCAGCAGCTTGGATTCTAGCGCGAGCTCCTACAATGAGCAGTTCTTC.

This chain uses TRBV12-3 or TRBV12-4 with TRBJ1-2; D not resolved. This CDR3 is built from 15 residues. With 3 bases removed from V and 6 bases from J, the gap between germline ends came to 17 bases. CDR3 residues: CASSFKALPPDGYTF. The CDR3 region has the DNA TGTGCCAGCAGTTTTAAGGCCCTTCCTCCGGATGGCTACACCTTC.

The J gene is TRBJ2-1, the V gene TRBV7-9; unclear D gene. V lost 2 bases and J lost 5, with 13 bases in between. CDR3 length equals 15 residues. Germline lookup yields CDR1 SEHNR and CDR2 FQNEAQ (reference sequence). Here the CDR3 reads CASSLWSVVDNEQFF. As DNA, the CDR3 is TGTGCCAGCAGCTTATGGAGTGTGGTGGACAATGAGCAGTTCTTC.

Many counts were recorded for this clonotype. The V gene is TRBV7-2, the J gene TRBJ1-3; D gene ambiguous. The CDR3 is 17 amino acids. The V gene's germline CDR1 is SGHTA and CDR2 FQGNSA. The V and J ends lost 5 bases and 0 bases respectively, with 17 bases between them. The CDR3 bases are TGTGCCAGCAGCCCCCGGACCGGGCCTCGCTCTGGAAACACCATATATTTT. As protein: CASSPRTGPRSGNTIYF.

This clonotype was detected a few times. V gene TRBV7-9 combines with J gene TRBJ2-3; D perhaps matches TRBD2 (5 bases). The CDR3 is 17 amino acids. CDR1 is SEHNR, CDR2 FQNEAQ, per germline (reference sequence). V lost 5 bases to trimming and J lost 2 bases, with 20 bases between them. The CDR3 is CASSRLSQTTYTDTQYF. The CDR3 nucleotides are TGTGCCAGCAGCAGACTCTCCCAGACTACCTACACAGATACGCAGTATTTT.

The rearrangement joins TRBV27 to TRBJ2-4; TRBD1 matches 9 bases. Germline V gene lookup returns CDR1 MNHEY and CDR2 SMNVEV (reference sequence). With 8 bases clipped from V and 1 base from J, the junction kept 15 bases outside the gene matches. The CDR3 has 18 amino acids. The DNA of the CDR3 is TGTGCCAGCTCTCCGGGACAGGGAAAGAGAGGGGCCAAAAACATTCAGTACTTC. Amino acid sequence: CASSPGQGKRGAKNIQYF.

The J gene is TRBJ2-2, the V gene TRBV9; no clear D. The CDR3 loop spans 15 amino acids. Trimming stripped 0 bases from V and 7 bases from J, with 13 bases between. CDR1 is SGDLS and CDR2 is YYNGEE in the germline V gene. The CDR3 here is CASSVGSQASGELFF. In DNA, the CDR3 is TGTGCCAGCAGCGTAGGTTCTCAAGCTAGCGGGGAGCTGTTTTTT.

This clonotype was counted between two and nine times. V gene TRBV12-3 or TRBV12-4 combines with J gene TRBJ1-4, with unresolved D. CDR3 length: 14 residues. The V and J ends lost 3 bases and 7 bases respectively, with 12 bases between them. The CDR3 sequence is CASSFFGPGEKLFF. The CDR3 coding sequence is TGTGCCAGCAGTTTCTTTGGGCCGGGTGAAAAACTGTTTTTT.

This clonotype was found many times. The chain has TRBV12-3 or TRBV12-4 and TRBJ2-2; D is ambiguous. V was trimmed by 3 bases and J by 5 bases, leaving 10 bases between them. CDR3 length: 14 residues. CDR3 nucleotides: TGTGCCAGCAGTTTTGGGGTGGGGACCGGGGAGCTGTTTTTT. This translates into CASSFGVGTGELFF.

V usage is TRBV27 and J usage is TRBJ1-6, with a weak D call TRBD1 (5 bases). Trimming cost V 3 bases and J 12 bases, with 9 bases left between them. This CDR3 has 12 amino acids. Germline CDR1 and CDR2: MNHEY and SMNVEV (reference sequence). CDR3 region: CASSLDGGPLHF. As DNA, the CDR3 is TGTGCCAGCAGTTTGGACGGGGGACCCCTCCACTTT.